Listed here are 10 T cell receptor beta chains from one sample, sequenced in a study of T cells in tuberculosis. Here immunoSEQ multiplex PCR was the method, and the copy in TCRdb shows in-frame clones only, minus some. The sample includes tens of thousands of clones, approximately 94% of them seen just once. The sequencing sample was made of PBMCs. The source is a donor under 30 with latent tuberculosis or without tuberculosis infection. Some clones in this sample may be carry-over from other donors' samples.

J is TRBJ1-5 and V is TRBV16, with 8 positions matching TRBD1. This CDR3 has 14 residues. CDR1 is KGHSY, CDR2 FQNENV, per germline. V shed 2 bases, J shed 6 bases, and the junction held 3 bases outside the gene matches. The CDR3 loop is CASSQTGGGQPQHF. CDR3 sequence (DNA): TGTGCCAGCAGCCAAACAGGGGGAGGTCAGCCCCAGCATTTT.

To note about this clone: At one of its ends the junction is not consistent with the germline gene, which may arise from a read error. The V and J genes are TRBV19 and TRBJ1-1; TRBD1 might be the D (6 bases). The V gene's germline CDR1 is LNHDA and CDR2 SQIVND (reference sequence). The CDR3 has 15 amino acids. CDR3: CASSIAAGVNAEAFF. As DNA, the CDR3 is TGTGCCAGTAGTATAGCGGCAGGGGTGAACGCTGAAGCTTTCTTT.

V is TRBV18 and J is TRBJ1-1, with a tentative D call TRBD1 (6 bases). Trimming cost V 3 bases and J 1 base, with 12 bases left between them. The CDR3 loop spans 15 amino acids. CDR1 and CDR2 from the germline V gene are KGHSH and LQKENI. In nucleotides, the CDR3 is TGTGCCAGCTCACCCGGGAGGGGGGGGAACACTGAAGCTTTCTTT. Encoded protein: CASSPGRGGNTEAFF.

The chain uses TRBV5-1 and TRBJ2-5; weak D call: TRBD1 (5 bases). Between the trimmed V and J ends, which lost 7 bases and 5 bases, there was a span of 24 bases. Germline V lookup: CDR1 SGHRS, CDR2 YFSETQ. The CDR3 covers 16 residues. This CDR3 is CASRPDQGYTRETQYF. The CDR3 nucleotides read TGCGCCAGCCGACCGGATCAGGGCTATACAAGGGAGACCCAGTACTTC. The whole variable domain, filled in from reference TRBV5-1 and TRBJ2-5, reads KAGVTQTPRYLIKTRGQQVTLSCSPISGHRSVSWYQQTPGQGLQFLFEYFSETQRNKGNFPGRFSGRQFSNSRSEMNVSTLELGDSALYLCASRPDQGYTRETQYFGPGTRLLVL.

Worth noting for this clone: A read error may produce the germline difference seen at one junction end. The rearrangement joins TRBV7-7 to TRBJ2-3; TRBD1 matches at 7 bases. The CDR3 runs 15 residues. Germline V CDR1 and CDR2: SSHAT, FNYEAQ (reference sequence). This chain's CDR3 is CASSLTRGRADTQYF. The DNA of the CDR3 is TGTGCTAGCAGCTTGACAAGGGGGCGGGCAGATACGCAGTATTTT.

This chain joins TRBV7-9 and TRBJ2-1; TRBD2 aligns across 12 bases. This CDR3 region has 14 residues. V shed 6 bases and J 10 bases; nucleotides not matched to a gene: 7. CDR1 is SEHNR and CDR2 is FQNEAQ in the germline V gene (reference sequence). The CDR3 here is CASRQTSGRGEQFF. The CDR3 DNA follows: TGTGCCAGCAGACAGACTAGCGGGAGAGGGGAGCAGTTCTTC.

The chain joins TRBV4-1 to TRBJ1-1; a weak D match, TRBD1 (6 bases). The CDR3 is made up of 14 amino acids. Germline V lookup: CDR1 MGHRA, CDR2 YSYEKL. Trimming removed 5 bases at V and 0 bases at J, with 10 bases between. CDR3 in amino acids: CASSAQGMNTEAFF. CDR3 in DNA: TGCGCCAGCAGCGCCCAGGGGATGAACACTGAAGCTTTCTTT.

The chain combines TRBV27 with TRBJ2-7; a weak D match, TRBD2 (6 bases). Germline V gene sequence: CDR1 MNHEY, CDR2 SMNVEV (reference sequence). CDR3 length: 18 residues. Trimming shortened V by 3 bases and J by 2 bases, and 23 bases separated the two germline ends. The CDR3 DNA is TGTGCCAGCAGTTTTGTCGGGAGTTCGGCCAGAATCCCCTACGAGCAGTACTTC. Amino acid sequence: CASSFVGSSARIPYEQYF.

This clone showed up just once. The genes are TRBV19 and TRBJ2-7; maybe TRBD2 (6 bases). Germline V gives CDR1 LNHDA, CDR2 SQIVND (reference sequence). This CDR3 has 14 amino acids. V lost 3 bases to trimming and J lost 6 bases, with 15 bases between them. CDR3 amino acids: CASSITSPAGEQYF. For the CDR3, the DNA is TGTGCCAGTAGTATCACATCTCCAGCGGGCGAGCAGTACTTC.

The chain joins TRBV6-6 to TRBJ2-7; 8 bases map to TRBD2. V gave up 7 bases and J gave up 3 bases; unmatched junction bases: 8. Germline V gene data show CDR1 as MNHNY and CDR2 as SVGAGI (reference sequence). The CDR3 loop spans 14 amino acids. CDR3 amino acids: CASTAGLARYEQYF. The DNA of the CDR3 is TGTGCCAGCACGGCCGGACTAGCCCGCTACGAGCAGTACTTC.